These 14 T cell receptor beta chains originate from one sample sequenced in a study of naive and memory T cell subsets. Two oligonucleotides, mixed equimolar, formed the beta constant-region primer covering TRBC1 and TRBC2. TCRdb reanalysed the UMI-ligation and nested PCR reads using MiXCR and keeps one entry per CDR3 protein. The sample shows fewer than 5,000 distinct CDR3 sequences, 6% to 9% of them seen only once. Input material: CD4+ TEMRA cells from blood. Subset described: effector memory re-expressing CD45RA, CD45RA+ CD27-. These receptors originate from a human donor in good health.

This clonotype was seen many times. CDR3 sequence reads: CASSLAVTAYEQYF. CDR3 nucleotide sequence: TGCGCCAGCAGCTTGGCCGTCACAGCCTACGAGCAGTACTTC. The gene calls are TRBV5-1 and TRBJ2-7; D call uncertain. Germline CDR1 reads SGHRS; CDR2 reads YFSETQ. This CDR3 is built from 14 residues. V shed 0 bases and J shed 2 bases, with 9 bases lying between them.

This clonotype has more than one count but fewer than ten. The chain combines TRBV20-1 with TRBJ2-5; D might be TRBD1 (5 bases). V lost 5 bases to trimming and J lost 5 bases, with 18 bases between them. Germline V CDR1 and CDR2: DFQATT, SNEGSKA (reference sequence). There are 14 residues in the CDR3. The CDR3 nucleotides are TGCAGTGCTCAGAAGACGCCAGGGCAGGAGACCCAGTACTTC. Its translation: CSAQKTPGQETQYF.

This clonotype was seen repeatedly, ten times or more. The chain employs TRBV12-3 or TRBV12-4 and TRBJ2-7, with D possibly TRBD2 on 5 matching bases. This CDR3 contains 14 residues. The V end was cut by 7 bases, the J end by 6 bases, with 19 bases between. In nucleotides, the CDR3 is TGTGCCAGCATGCGGGCCTACACCCTTGGCGAGCAGTACTTC. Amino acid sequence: CASMRAYTLGEQYF.

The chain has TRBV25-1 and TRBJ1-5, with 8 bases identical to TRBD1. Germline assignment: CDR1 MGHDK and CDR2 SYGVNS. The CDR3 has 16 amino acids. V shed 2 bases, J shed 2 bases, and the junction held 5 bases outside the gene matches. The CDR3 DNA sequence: TGTGCCAGCAGTGAAAACAGGGGGAACGGCAATCAGCCCCAGCATTTT. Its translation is CASSENRGNGNQPQHF. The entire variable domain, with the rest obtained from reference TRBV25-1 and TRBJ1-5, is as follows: EADIYQTPRYLVIGTGKKITLECSQTMGHDKMYWYQQDPGMELHLIHYSYGVNSTEKGDLSSESTVSRIRTEHFPLTLESARPSHTSQYLCASSENRGNGNQPQHFGDGTRLSIL.

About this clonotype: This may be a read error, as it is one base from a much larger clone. CDR3 residues: CASSQAGLAGGRSYNEQFF. The DNA of the CDR3 is TGCGCCAGCAGCCAGGCCGGACTAGCGGGAGGTAGGTCCTACAATGAGCAGTTCTTC. V and J are TRBV4-1 and TRBJ2-1, with 14 bases lining up with TRBD2. CDR3 length: 19 residues. The V gene end was trimmed by 3 bases and the J gene end by 1 base; junction bases not matched to a gene: 8. From germline, CDR1 is MGHRA and CDR2 YSYEKL.

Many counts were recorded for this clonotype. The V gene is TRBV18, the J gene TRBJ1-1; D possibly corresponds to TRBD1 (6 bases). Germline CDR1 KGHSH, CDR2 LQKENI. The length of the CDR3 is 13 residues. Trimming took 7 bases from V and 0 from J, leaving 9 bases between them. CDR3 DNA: TGTGCCAGCTTACAGGGTATGAACACTGAAGCTTTCTTT. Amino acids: CASLQGMNTEAFF.

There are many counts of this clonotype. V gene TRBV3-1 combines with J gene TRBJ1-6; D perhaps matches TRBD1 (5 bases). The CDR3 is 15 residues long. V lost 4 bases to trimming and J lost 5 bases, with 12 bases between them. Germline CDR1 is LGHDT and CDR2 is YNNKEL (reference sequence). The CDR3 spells CASSLKGRNNSPLHF. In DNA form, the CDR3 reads TGTGCCAGCAGCCTAAAGGGGCGGAATAATTCACCCCTCCACTTT.

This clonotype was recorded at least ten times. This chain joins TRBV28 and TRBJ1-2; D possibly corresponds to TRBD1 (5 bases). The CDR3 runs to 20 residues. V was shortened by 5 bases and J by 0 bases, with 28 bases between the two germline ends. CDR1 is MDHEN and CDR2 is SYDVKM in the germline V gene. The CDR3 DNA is TGTGCCAGCAGTCCGGGCAGCCTGCTTGGGTCGACAGCGGCTAACTATGGCTACACCTTC. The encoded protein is CASSPGSLLGSTAANYGYTF.

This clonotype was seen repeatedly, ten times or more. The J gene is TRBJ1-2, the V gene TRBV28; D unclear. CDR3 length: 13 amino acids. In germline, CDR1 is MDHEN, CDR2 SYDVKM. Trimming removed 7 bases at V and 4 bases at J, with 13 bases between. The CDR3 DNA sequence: TGTGCCAGCACTTTTAGTAGTTTCTATGGCTACACCTTC. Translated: CASTFSSFYGYTF.

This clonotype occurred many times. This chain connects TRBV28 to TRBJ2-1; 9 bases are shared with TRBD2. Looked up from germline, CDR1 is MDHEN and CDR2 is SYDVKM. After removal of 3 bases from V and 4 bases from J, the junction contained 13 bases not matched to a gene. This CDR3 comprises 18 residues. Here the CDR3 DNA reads TGTGCCAGCAGTTTTCAGTTCGGCGGCGGGGGGGAGTACAATGAGCAGTTCTTC. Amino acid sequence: CASSFQFGGGGEYNEQFF.

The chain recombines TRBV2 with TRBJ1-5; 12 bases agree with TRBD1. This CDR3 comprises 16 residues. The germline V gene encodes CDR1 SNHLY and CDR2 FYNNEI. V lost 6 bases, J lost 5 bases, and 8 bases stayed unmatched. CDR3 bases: TGTGCCAGCAGGACCAGGGGGGACAGGGGGCATCAGCCCCAGCATTTT. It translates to CASRTRGDRGHQPQHF.

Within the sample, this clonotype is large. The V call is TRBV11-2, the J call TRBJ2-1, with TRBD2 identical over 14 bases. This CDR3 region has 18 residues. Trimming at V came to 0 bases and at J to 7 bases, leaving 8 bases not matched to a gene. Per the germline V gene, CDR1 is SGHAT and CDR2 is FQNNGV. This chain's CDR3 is CASSLEIIGTSGSNEQFF. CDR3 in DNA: TGTGCCAGCAGCTTAGAGATCATCGGGACTAGCGGGAGTAATGAGCAGTTCTTC. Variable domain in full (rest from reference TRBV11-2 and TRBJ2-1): EAGVAQSPRYKIIEKRQSVAFWCNPISGHATLYWYQQILGQGPKLLIQFQNNGVVDDSQLPKDRFSAERLKGVDSTLKIQPAKLEDSAVYLCASSLEIIGTSGSNEQFFGPGTRLTVL.

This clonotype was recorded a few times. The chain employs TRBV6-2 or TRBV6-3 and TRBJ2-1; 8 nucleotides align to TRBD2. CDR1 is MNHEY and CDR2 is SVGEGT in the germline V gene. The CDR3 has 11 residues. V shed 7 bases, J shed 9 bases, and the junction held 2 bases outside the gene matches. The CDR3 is CASTRGGEQFF. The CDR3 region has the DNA TGTGCCAGCACTCGGGGGGGTGAGCAGTTCTTC.

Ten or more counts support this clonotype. This CDR3 is CASSSRQGPYEQYF. The CDR3 DNA follows: TGTGCCAGTAGTTCCCGGCAAGGCCCTTACGAGCAGTACTTC. The chain recombines TRBV19 with TRBJ2-7, with D hard to call. This CDR3 comprises 14 residues. Trimming left V 5 bases short and J 4 bases short, with 15 bases between. Germline-derived CDR1 and CDR2 are LNHDA and SQIVND (reference sequence).